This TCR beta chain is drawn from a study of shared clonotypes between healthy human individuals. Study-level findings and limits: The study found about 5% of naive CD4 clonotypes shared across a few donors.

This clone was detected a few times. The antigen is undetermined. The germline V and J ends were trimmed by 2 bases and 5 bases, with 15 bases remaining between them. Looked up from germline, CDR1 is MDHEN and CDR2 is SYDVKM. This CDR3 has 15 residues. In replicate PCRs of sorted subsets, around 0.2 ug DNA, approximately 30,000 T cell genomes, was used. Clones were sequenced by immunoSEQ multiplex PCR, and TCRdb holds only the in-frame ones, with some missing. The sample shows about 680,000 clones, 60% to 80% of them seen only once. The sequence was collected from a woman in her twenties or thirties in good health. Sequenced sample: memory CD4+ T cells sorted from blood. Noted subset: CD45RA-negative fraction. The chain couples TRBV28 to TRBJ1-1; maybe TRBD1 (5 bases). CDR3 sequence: CASSLIGRGGTEAFF. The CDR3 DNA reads TGTGCCAGCAGTTTAATCGGACGCGGGGGGACTGAAGCTTTCTTT.